The clone carrying this T cell receptor (beta chain) was counted many times. Starting from genomic DNA, TCR beta CDR3 was amplified through two-round multiplex PCR. First-round PCR amplification was performed with primers specific to each TRBV and TRBJ gene. MiXCR, applied by TCRdb to the multiplex PCR reads, yields one record per CDR3 protein. The sample lists over 20,000 distinct CDR3 sequences, about 37% seen once, with roughly 60% in the top ten. The data are from a study of prognosis after radiotherapy for stage I lung cancer. The V gene's germline CDR1 is LGHNA and CDR2 YSLEER. V was pared by 3 bases and J by 3 bases, with 12 bases between. This CDR3 spans 16 amino acids.

The TCR sequence derives from a donor at least 50 years old with non-small cell lung cancer. The sample here was PBMCs, taken before or after stereotactic body radiation therapy (not recorded which). V and J are TRBV4-3 and TRBJ2-6, with no clear D. CDR3 in DNA: TGCGCCAGCAGCCACCCACCACCGGGTGGGGCCAACGTCCTGACTTTC. This translates into CASSHPPPGGANVLTF.